This T cell receptor beta chain derives from a study of T cell responses to AZD1222 COVID-19 vaccine (dated by TCRdb to the early 2020s). Context from the whole study: AZD1222 recipients with second doses at about 4 weeks or about 12 weeks were pooled, because spike-specific TCR depth and breadth did not differ between schedules. Trial participants were enrolled by age into 18-55, 56-69 and 70-plus year subgroups, with 148, 28 and 57 TCR-sequenced participants respectively. TCR sequencing covered some 250 trial participants: about 210 given two doses of AZD1222 and approximately 25 given two doses of MenACWY control vaccine. Results the study describes overall, beyond this receptor: In the small 56-69-year group, the increase in depth fell short of significance, most likely because of low power. Participants were mostly white British and included more females than males, and it was suggested by the authors that clonal diversity may have been underestimated. Vaccine-associated CD4 TCRs spanned the whole spike protein, with dominant responses in regions 160-218 and 743-854. Because no samples from the day 14 peak response were available, repertoires could be characterized only after the peak T cell response. Conclusions about previously exposed vaccinees are limited, since just a handful of AZD1222 recipients were seropositive for SARS-CoV-2 at baseline. Reportedly, almost half of the unique spike-specific TCRs recognized epitopes lying outside the regions that are mutated in the B.1.351 and B.1.1.7 variants. Spike-specific TCR breadth and depth rose significantly after two AZD1222 doses compared with day 0 and with MenACWY recipients.

The sample's time point label, in plain terms: baseline before first vaccination. Vaccinee samples were obtained from the UK trials COV001 and COV002, which included a single-blind randomized controlled phase 2/3 trial of AZD1222 (ChAdOx1 nCoV-19) in healthy adults. Trial participant PBMC samples were collected at day 0 and day 28 after the second dose for TCRbeta chain sequencing. The CDR3 regions of human TCRbeta chains were analyzed by immunosequencing. The published analysis was carried out like this. TCRs in the repertoires were compared against a reference library of SARS-CoV-2-specific TCRs that had been generated with the MIRA antigen-specificity platform. Breadth was defined as the fraction of unique TCRs that were SARS-CoV-2-associated, and depth was defined as the fraction of total T cells that were SARS-CoV-2-associated. Using the MIRA data, each spike-specific TCR was assigned both to the spike region to which the TCR was reactive and to a CD4 or CD8 class. Log10-transformed breadth and depth values were compared by one-way ANOVA with Sidak's multiple comparisons tests. Entries here come from immuneACCESS through TCRdb and include only in-frame sequences with V and J called. Some clones fail to appear in such tables; in the studies checked, an unresolved V gene covers under half of the shortfall, and the cause of the remainder is unknown. The D gene and trimming were derived from the DNA, and the V and J assignments and clone size from that table. Present in this sample are 150,000 or so clones, roughly nine tenths of which were seen just once. The ten most abundant clones make up around 4.9% of the sample.

The CDR3 contains 15 residues, cysteine and phenylalanine counted. The entry retains the CDR3 DNA only, 45 bases that are in frame from base 1. CDR1 is given as SGHAT and CDR2 as FQNNGV, both from the germline V gene. Trimming costs V 5 bases and J 5 bases, and their ends lie 18 bases apart. With respect to this clone: No antigen is known for it. Base quality data are lacking; no much larger clone is found one base away.

The sample was peripheral blood, taken on day 0 of AZD1222 vaccination. This receptor was obtained from an adult in good health. This sequence uses TRBV11-2 and TRBJ1-1; a tentative D match to TRBD1 spans 5 bases. The DNA sequence is given as TGTGCCAGCAGCCCGTCGGGGGGGAGAAAGACTGAAGCTTTCTTT. Protein translation: CASSPSGGRKTEAFF.